This T cell receptor (beta chain) stems from a study of blood T cell repertoires in COVID-19. In the study overall: T cells, B-cell-depleted T cells, or PBMCs provided the cDNA or gDNA that served as material.

Generated by immunoSEQ multiplex PCR, the TCRdb table keeps only in-frame clones and is missing some. Altogether about 52,000 clones are present, around four fifths being singletons, with the ten largest covering 6.9%. V gave up 7 bases and J gave up 3 bases; unmatched junction bases: 8. The CDR3 is 14 residues long. Per germline, CDR1 ENHRY and CDR2 SYGVKD. V gene TRBV10-3 combines with J gene TRBJ1-1, with 7 bases identical to TRBD1. Material: peripheral blood. The clonotype originates from a man aged 65-85 years with active COVID-19. In nucleotides, the CDR3 is TGTGCCATCACCCGGACAGGTTGGGACACTGAAGCTTTCTTT. Translated, it gives CAITRTGWDTEAFF.